These 14 T cell receptor beta chains originate from one sample sequenced in a study of blood T cell repertoires in COVID-19. The repertoire was sequenced with immunoSEQ multiplex PCR; TCRdb's copy has only in-frame clones and lacks some. The profile shows fewer than 350,000 clones, 75% to 90% of them singletons. Sequencing was done on a sample of PBMCs or T cells enriched from blood (not recorded which). These receptors were taken from a woman between 25 and 40 years old with acute COVID-19.

The table lists this clone with a count of one. V is TRBV27 and J is TRBJ1-5; 8 bases map to TRBD1. J was trimmed by 3 bases and V by 4 bases; bases with no gene match: 2. CDR1 is MNHEY, CDR2 SMNVEV, per germline (reference sequence). The CDR3 totals 14 residues. CDR3 region: CASSSGGYNQPQHF. The CDR3 coding sequence is TGTGCCAGCAGTTCAGGGGGCTACAATCAGCCCCAGCATTTT.

The V call is TRBV4-1, the J call TRBJ2-7; tentative D call: TRBD2 (5 bases). V dropped 0 bases and J dropped 1 base, with 10 bases sitting between them. The CDR3 loop spans 15 amino acids. CDR1 and CDR2 from the germline V gene are MGHRA and YSYEKL. The CDR3 DNA reads TGCGCCAGCAGCCAAGATCTTGAGCGGTCCTACGAGCAGTACTTC. Encoded protein: CASSQDLERSYEQYF.

This chain's CDR3 is CASSLTGTSKYEQYF. CDR3 in DNA: TGTGCCAGCAGCCTAACCGGGACTAGTAAGTACGAGCAGTACTTC. The chain uses TRBV7-8 and TRBJ2-7; 8 bases match TRBD2. Trimming took 5 bases from V and 4 from J; bases not matched to a gene: 10. The germline V gene has CDR1 SGHVS and CDR2 FQNEAQ. This CDR3 comprises 15 residues.

This chain uses TRBV12-3 or TRBV12-4 with TRBJ2-1, with D unclear. The V end was cut by 4 bases, the J end by 8 bases, with 9 bases between. This CDR3 is built from 12 residues. The CDR3 DNA reads TGTGCCAGCAGTTCCCCGAGGTATGAGCAGTTCTTC. Translating gives CASSSPRYEQFF.

With regard to this clone: One junction end disagrees with the germline gene, perhaps due to a read error. This chain's CDR3 is CASSLNLSPLAGEAFF. Here the CDR3 DNA reads TGTGCCAGCAGTTTAAATTTGTCTCCTCTGGCGGGTGAAGCTTTTTTT. The chain links TRBV28 to TRBJ1-1; unclear D gene. CDR1 is MDHEN and CDR2 is SYDVKM in the germline V gene. The CDR3 consists of 16 residues.

This sequence joins TRBV19 and TRBJ1-5, with D uncertain. Germline lookup yields CDR1 LNHDA and CDR2 SQIVND (reference sequence). The CDR3 spans 14 residues. V was trimmed by 3 bases and J by 9 bases, leaving 15 bases between them. CDR3: CASSMTGAQGPQHF. CDR3 nucleotide sequence: TGTGCCAGTAGTATGACGGGAGCCCAAGGGCCCCAGCATTTT.

The chain links TRBV28 to TRBJ2-7; perhaps TRBD2 as D (6 bases). The germline CDR1 and CDR2 sequences are MDHEN and SYDVKM. There are 15 residues in the CDR3. V gave up 2 bases and J gave up 0 bases, with 11 bases separating them. As DNA, the CDR3 is TGTGCCAGCAGTTTAGCAGCGGGTTACTCCTACGAGCAGTACTTC. Residues: CASSLAAGYSYEQYF.

This chain connects TRBV5-1 to TRBJ2-7; tentative D call: TRBD1 (5 bases). CDR3 length equals 13 residues. V shed 4 bases and J shed 4 bases, with 12 bases lying between them. Germline V gene data show CDR1 as SGHRS and CDR2 as YFSETQ. The CDR3 DNA reads as TGCGCCAGCAGCGGTGACAGTTCTTACGAGCAGTACTTC. Protein sequence: CASSGDSSYEQYF.

The rearrangement links TRBV5-1 to TRBJ2-2; 8 nucleotides match TRBD2. The CDR3 length is 18 residues. The germline V gene encodes CDR1 SGHRS and CDR2 YFSETQ. With V trimmed by 4 bases and J by 5 bases, 16 bases remained unmatched. CDR3 protein: CASSPAVSGGPLTGELFF. The DNA of the CDR3 is TGCGCCAGCAGCCCGGCTGTCTCGGGAGGGCCTTTGACCGGGGAGCTGTTTTTT.

The rearrangement joins TRBV28 to TRBJ2-1; the match to TRBD2 covers 9 bases. V gave up 0 bases and J gave up 6 bases; unmatched junction bases: 9. The CDR3 is 17 amino acids. Germline V gives CDR1 MDHEN, CDR2 SYDVKM. CDR3 region: CASSLWLAGPGINEQFF. The DNA of the CDR3 is TGTGCCAGCAGTTTATGGCTAGCGGGGCCGGGGATCAATGAGCAGTTCTTC.

Written as DNA, the CDR3 is TGTGCCAGCAGTAGCGCTAACTTACAGGGAGCTACGCAGTATTTT. Translating it yields CASSSANLQGATQYF. This chain links TRBV6-5 with TRBJ2-3, with D perhaps matching TRBD1 (6 bases). The CDR3 spans 15 residues. V shed 5 bases and J shed 8 bases, with 20 bases lying between them. Germline loops: CDR1 MNHEY, CDR2 SVGAGI.

The J gene is TRBJ1-6, the V gene TRBV11-2; weak D call: TRBD1 (5 bases). Germline loops: CDR1 SGHAT, CDR2 FQNNGV. The V and J ends lost 1 base and 9 bases respectively, with 13 bases between them. The CDR3 has 15 residues. CDR3 bases: TGTGCCAGCAGCTTAGCCCAGGGCGGGAGTTCACCCCTCCACTTT. Protein: CASSLAQGGSSPLHF.

The rearrangement links TRBV27 to TRBJ2-7; TRBD2 might be the D (6 bases). The CDR3 is 13 amino acids. V lost 2 bases and J 6 bases, leaving 11 bases between the germline ends. CDR1 and CDR2 (germline): MNHEY, SMNVEV (reference sequence). The CDR3 DNA follows: TGTGCCAGCAGTTTAGCGGGACTTGCCGAGCAGTACTTC. It yields the protein CASSLAGLAEQYF.

The gene calls are TRBV6-5 and TRBJ2-7, with TRBD1 matching over 11 bases. The germline CDR1 and CDR2 sequences are MNHEY and SVGAGI. Trimming cost V 6 bases and J 4 bases; bases outside gene matches: 2. The CDR3 contains 13 residues. The CDR3 DNA reads as TGTGCCAGCAGGGGGACAGGGGGATACGAGCAGTACTTC. It is translated as CASRGTGGYEQYF.